The rows below give T cell receptor beta chains drawn from one sample of a study of graft-versus-host responses after intestinal transplantation. No antigen is known for these receptors. TCRdb's table, derived via immunoSEQ multiplex PCR, lists solely in-frame clones and lacks some. Among tens of thousands of clones, 92% were seen once, and the ten largest hold 2% to 2.5%. Here the sequenced sample was unstimulated CD4+ T cells sorted from spleen or lymph node cells, taken before transplant. The receptors stem from a human donor who was the organ donor for an intestinal transplant. Each CDR3 is given with its conserved first and last residue. The D gene is left open where the match is weak. Clone size is shown for a subset of rows, as once, few, many or a class of expanded clone.

v_gene,abundance,j_gene,d_gene,CDR3aa,CDR3nt
TRBV11-2,.,TRBJ2-2,TRBD2,CASSLGTSGRATGELFF,TGTGCCAGCAGCTTAGGGACTAGCGGGAGGGCCACCGGGGAGCTGTTTTTT
TRBV7-9,.,TRBJ2-3,.,CASSFATDTQYF,TGTGCCAGCAGCTTCGCAACAGATACGCAGTATTTT
TRBV13,few,TRBJ2-2,TRBD2,CASSLILAGGTGELFF,TGTGCCAGCAGCTTAATCCTAGCGGGAGGCACCGGGGAGCTGTTTTTT
TRBV7-2,.,TRBJ2-7,TRBD2,CASSLGLAGAREQYF,TGTGCCAGCAGCTTGGGACTAGCGGGAGCACGGGAGCAGTACTTC
TRBV28,.,TRBJ1-4,.,CASRGGGVGEKLFF,TGTGCCAGCAGGGGAGGAGGGGTAGGGGAAAAACTGTTTTTT
TRBV28,.,TRBJ1-2,TRBD1,CASRGDSPNYGYTF,TGTGCCAGCAGGGGGGACAGCCCTAACTATGGCTACACCTTC
TRBV27,.,TRBJ1-6,.,CAASSGSSPLHF,TGTGCCGCCAGTTCAGGGTCTTCACCCCTCCACTTT
TRBV4-1,.,TRBJ2-1,TRBD1,CASSQGTGGFNEQFF,TGCGCCAGCAGCCAGGGGACAGGGGGTTTCAATGAGCAGTTCTTC
TRBV29-1,.,TRBJ2-7,TRBD1,CSVVDRAVTYEQYF,TGCAGCGTTGTGGACAGGGCGGTAACCTACGAGCAGTACTTC
TRBV4-1,.,TRBJ2-2,.,CASRLPGGTGELFF,TGCGCCAGCAGACTACCCGGGGGCACCGGGGAGCTGTTTTTT
TRBV9,.,TRBJ2-7,.,CASSPPGAGSEQYF,TGTGCCAGCAGCCCGCCGGGAGCGGGTTCCGAGCAGTACTTC
TRBV10-3,.,TRBJ2-1,TRBD2,CAIRPGTSGRTSYNEQFF,TGTGCCATCAGGCCCGGGACTAGCGGGAGGACCTCCTACAATGAGCAGTTCTTC
TRBV7-2,.,TRBJ2-5,TRBD1,CASSLDRGETQYF,TGTGCCAGCAGCTTGGACAGGGGAGAGACCCAGTACTTC
TRBV5-1,.,TRBJ1-1,TRBD1,CASSLGQGSEAFF,TGCGCCAGCAGCTTGGGACAGGGCTCTGAAGCTTTCTTT
TRBV30,.,TRBJ2-1,TRBD2,CAWTRTSGNEQFF,TGTGCCTGGACCCGGACTAGCGGGAATGAGCAGTTCTTC
TRBV5-8,once,TRBJ1-3,TRBD1,CASSPTGVSGNTIYF,TGTGCCAGCAGCCCTACAGGGGTCTCTGGAAACACCATATATTTT
TRBV19,.,TRBJ1-2,.,CASSIPTYGYTF,TGTGCCAGTAGTATCCCTACGTATGGCTACACCTTC
TRBV9,.,TRBJ2-3,.,CASSVLGTDTQYF,TGTGCCAGCAGCGTACTGGGGACAGATACGCAGTATTTT
TRBV28,.,TRBJ2-1,TRBD2,CASSYLGLRSGSRSEQFF,TGTGCCAGCAGTTACCTAGGGCTTCGGAGCGGGAGCAGGAGTGAGCAGTTCTTC
TRBV23-1,.,TRBJ2-3,.,CASSRLATNASTDTQYF,TGCGCCAGCAGTCGTTTGGCTACCAATGCTAGCACAGATACGCAGTATTTT
TRBV4-1,.,TRBJ2-5,.,CASSQASSAGRETQYF,TGCGCCAGCAGCCAAGCCTCCTCTGCAGGGAGGGAGACCCAGTACTTC
TRBV4-3,.,TRBJ1-4,.,CASSQDLVNEKLFF,TGCGCCAGCAGCCAAGATCTGGTTAATGAAAAACTGTTTTTT
TRBV5-1,.,TRBJ2-3,.,CASSLALSTDTQYF,TGCGCCAGCAGCTTGGCCCTCTCCACAGATACGCAGTATTTT
TRBV4-2,.,TRBJ2-5,TRBD2,CASSQGGGSGSSQETQYF,TGTGCCAGCAGCCAAGGAGGGGGTAGCGGGAGTTCACAAGAGACCCAGTACTTC
TRBV6-1,.,TRBJ2-1,.,CASSSFSSYNEQFF,TGTGCCAGCAGCTCATTTAGCTCCTACAATGAGCAGTTCTTC
TRBV6-1,.,TRBJ2-7,TRBD1,CASSQRQGNPYEQYF,TGTGCCAGCAGTCAACGACAGGGGAATCCCTACGAGCAGTACTTC
TRBV2,.,TRBJ2-7,.,CASSEIRELYGGQYF,TGTGCCAGCAGTGAAATCCGGGAACTCTACGGCGGGCAGTACTTC
TRBV7-2,.,TRBJ2-7,TRBD2,CASSLVPGAGGNEQYF,TGTGCCAGCAGCTTAGTGCCAGGGGCGGGAGGCAACGAGCAGTACTTC
TRBV5-4,.,TRBJ2-1,TRBD1,CASRADREEVNEQFF,TGTGCCAGCAGGGCGGACAGGGAGGAGGTCAATGAGCAGTTCTTC
TRBV2,.,TRBJ1-2,.,CASSDRLTAIINYGYTF,TGTGCCAGCAGTGACAGGTTGACAGCAATCATCAACTATGGCTACACCTTC
TRBV4-3,.,TRBJ2-3,TRBD2,CASSQAGASADTQYF,TGCGCCAGCAGCCAGGCGGGAGCGTCAGCAGATACGCAGTATTTT
TRBV6-4,.,TRBJ2-3,.,CASSREAITDTQYF,TGTGCCAGCAGCAGAGAAGCAATCACAGATACGCAGTATTTT
TRBV11-2,few,TRBJ2-2,TRBD2,CASSLTSGPPATGELFF,TGTGCCAGCAGCTTAACTAGCGGGCCCCCCGCCACCGGGGAGCTGTTTTTT
TRBV7-2,.,TRBJ2-2,TRBD2,CASSLVWSSGTGELFF,TGTGCCAGCAGCTTAGTGTGGTCTAGCGGGACCGGGGAGCTGTTTTTT
TRBV28,.,TRBJ2-6,TRBD1,CASRSGGGGANVLTF,TGTGCCAGCAGATCAGGGGGTGGTGGGGCCAACGTCCTGACTTTC
TRBV7-2,.,TRBJ1-2,.,CASSLRATGWESYGYTF,TGTGCCAGCAGCCTCCGGGCCACAGGTTGGGAGTCGTATGGCTACACCTTC
TRBV18,.,TRBJ2-7,TRBD1,CASSLATGTGTLYEQYF,TGTGCCAGCTCGCTCGCTACCGGGACAGGGACCCTCTACGAGCAGTACTTC
TRBV7-7,.,TRBJ2-7,.,CASSPKEAPTSSYEQYF,TGTGCTAGCAGCCCGAAAGAGGCGCCGACGTCGTCCTACGAGCAGTACTTC
TRBV28,.,TRBJ1-2,.,CASSLTGVRGYTF,TGTGCCAGCAGTTTGACGGGGGTGAGAGGCTACACCTTC
TRBV30,.,TRBJ2-5,.,CAWEQGREETQYF,TGTGCCTGGGAACAGGGGCGGGAGGAGACCCAGTACTTC
TRBV4-3,.,TRBJ2-3,.,CASSQEKGTTQYF,TGCGCCAGCAGCCAAGAAAAGGGGACCACGCAGTATTTT
TRBV11-3,.,TRBJ2-3,TRBD2,CASSLGGSGSTDTQYF,TGTGCCAGCAGCTTAGGAGGTAGCGGGAGCACAGATACGCAGTATTTT
TRBV27,.,TRBJ2-3,.,CATPLLVADTQYF,TGTGCCACCCCTCTTCTGGTTGCAGATACGCAGTATTTT
TRBV15,.,TRBJ2-5,.,CATSRTGTTGETQYF,TGTGCCACCAGCAGAACCGGGACAACAGGGGAGACCCAGTACTTC
TRBV6-6,.,TRBJ2-3,.,CASTSGPDTQYF,TGTGCCAGCACCTCAGGACCTGATACGCAGTATTTT
TRBV9,.,TRBJ1-3,TRBD1,CASSPRGDRGGNTIYF,TGTGCCAGCAGCCCCCGAGGCGACAGGGGGGGAAACACCATATATTTT
TRBV10-3,.,TRBJ2-5,TRBD2,CAISGRAGQETQYF,TGTGCCATCAGCGGGAGGGCCGGCCAAGAGACCCAGTACTTC